This T cell receptor beta chain was sequenced during a study of identical twins. Points from the study as a whole: Out-of-frame TCR alpha sharing in monozygotic twins exceeded recombination model predictions. For cord blood, abundant beta clonotypes had fewer insertions, unlike memory repertoires, which showed none.

One entry per CDR3 protein, called by TCRdb with MiXCR from the 5' RACE reads. Of approximately 1.8 million distinct CDR3 sequences detected, more than 30% appear once; the ten largest clones hold roughly 0.3%. This clonotype was seen only a few times. As yet, its antigen is unknown. With V trimmed by 3 bases and J by 0 bases, 6 bases remained unmatched. The CDR3 totals 16 residues. Germline CDR1 and CDR2: LNHDA and SQIVND (reference sequence). V is TRBV19 and J is TRBJ2-3, with TRBD1 identical over 7 bases. The TCR was taken from a newborn girl in good health. The sample taken for sequencing was cord blood. The CDR3 nucleotides read TGTGCCAGTAGTATCCCCCGGACAGGAAGCACAGATACGCAGTATTTT. Translated, it gives CASSIPRTGSTDTQYF.